This record covers a single T cell receptor beta chain. Its antigen remains unknown. TCRdb's copy holds only in-frame clones and misses some; the assay was immunoSEQ multiplex PCR. This sample has approximately 170,000 clones, with approximately 95% found just once. These data belong to a study of T cell responses to AZD1222 COVID-19 vaccine. Study outcomes and limitations: White British donors predominated, females outnumbered males, and clonal diversity was possibly underestimated. The reported proportion of spike-specific TCRs targeting unmutated variant regions was nearly half.

CDR1 is SGHRS and CDR2 is YFSETQ in the germline V gene. V lost 3 bases to trimming and J lost 3 bases, with 18 bases between them. This CDR3 is built from 17 residues. This sequence originates from an adult in good health. The specimen was peripheral blood, collected on day 0 of AZD1222 vaccination. The chain is built from TRBV5-1 and TRBJ1-4, with a possible D match to TRBD1 (5 bases). The CDR3 DNA reads as TGCGCCAGCAGCTCGAGGGGAGATAGGCTGGCTAATGAAAAACTGTTTTTT. Its protein is CASSSRGDRLANEKLFF.